Each of the 19 T cell receptor beta chains below was sequenced from the same sample in a study of OX40 agonist ivuxolimab in advanced cancers. Some clones are missing from TCRdb's copy, which holds only in-frame ones; the method was immunoSEQ multiplex PCR. The sample lists some 28,000 clones; around three quarters were seen once. The material was CD4+ or CD8+ T cells sorted from blood, obtained in a trial of the OX40 agonist ivuxolimab. These receptors all stem from an adult with an advanced solid tumor such as melanoma, head and neck, liver or kidney cancer.

The chain couples TRBV4-1 to TRBJ1-6; TRBD1 might be the D (5 bases). In germline, CDR1 is MGHRA, CDR2 YSYEKL. This CDR3 region has 16 residues. V shed 1 base and J shed 10 bases, with 17 bases lying between them. CDR3 sequence reads: CASSQVGAPGKSPLHF. For the CDR3, the DNA is TGCGCCAGCAGCCAAGTTGGGGCTCCGGGCAAATCACCCCTCCACTTT.

In DNA form, the CDR3 reads TGTGCCTGGAGCTCCGGGACAGGCCATGACGAGCAGTACTTC. Translated, it gives CAWSSGTGHDEQYF. This rearrangement joins TRBV30 to TRBJ2-7, with 8 bases that match TRBD1. V lost 3 bases to trimming and J lost 5 bases; unmatched junction nucleotides: 9. This CDR3 has 14 amino acids. In germline, CDR1 is GTSNPN, CDR2 SVGIG (reference sequence).

The chain uses TRBV10-2 and TRBJ1-5, with 8 bases lining up with TRBD1. The V and J ends lost 6 bases and 5 bases, in that order; junction bases with no gene match: 15. The CDR3 totals 17 residues. CDR1 is WSHSY and CDR2 is SAAADI in the germline V gene. The CDR3 is CASRPWTGNKGDQPQHF. The CDR3 DNA is TGCGCCAGCAGGCCCTGGACAGGGAATAAGGGGGATCAGCCCCAGCATTTT.

This chain links TRBV5-1 with TRBJ1-1, with TRBD1 as a possible D gene (6 bases). The V end lost 3 bases, the J end lost 5 bases, and 14 bases lay between the germline ends. The V gene's germline CDR1 is SGHRS and CDR2 YFSETQ. The CDR3 is 14 amino acids. The CDR3 nucleotides read TGCGCCAGCAGCTCCTTAGGGGGGAAAACTGAAGCTTTCTTT. Protein: CASSSLGGKTEAFF.

The rearrangement joins TRBV28 to TRBJ1-2; 7 bases agree with TRBD1. The V segment lost 5 bases and the J segment 0 bases; nucleotides outside the gene matches: 3. The CDR3 has 14 amino acids. Germline loops: CDR1 MDHEN, CDR2 SYDVKM. CDR3 region: CASSPQGANYGYTF. CDR3 nucleotides: TGTGCCAGCAGTCCCCAGGGGGCTAACTATGGCTACACCTTC.

V usage is TRBV5-1 and J usage is TRBJ2-3, with D possibly being TRBD2 (8 bases). Germline V gives CDR1 SGHRS, CDR2 YFSETQ. V was clipped by 3 bases and J by 4 bases, with 18 bases between them. The CDR3 has 16 amino acids. This chain's CDR3 is CASSSTGGGRADTQYF. CDR3 sequence (DNA): TGCGCCAGCAGCTCTACGGGAGGGGGCCGCGCAGATACGCAGTATTTT.

By its share, this clone is medium-sized. The rearrangement links TRBV19 to TRBJ1-1; D might be TRBD1 (5 bases). Germline loops: CDR1 LNHDA, CDR2 SQIVND (reference sequence). The CDR3 runs 14 residues. Trimming pared 1 base from V and 7 bases from J, leaving 13 bases between. Here the CDR3 DNA reads TGTGCCAGTAGTATAGCCGACAGAGGAAGTGAAGCTTTCTTT. Translating it yields CASSIADRGSEAFF.

The chain uses TRBV6-5 and TRBJ2-1, with no clear D. V was pared by 2 bases and J by 3 bases, with 14 bases between. The CDR3 runs 16 residues. The germline CDR1 and CDR2 sequences are MNHEY and SVGAGI. The chain's CDR3 is CASSYNSAGSYNEQFF. The CDR3 bases are TGTGCCAGCAGTTACAACTCCGCCGGAAGCTACAATGAGCAGTTCTTC.

The gene calls are TRBV13 and TRBJ2-1, with D perhaps matching TRBD2 (6 bases). Germline V gene data show CDR1 as PRHDT and CDR2 as FYEKMQ (reference sequence). The CDR3 runs to 14 residues. V was clipped by 5 bases and J by 7 bases, with 15 bases between them. CDR3 sequence: CASSTTGTLNEQFF. CDR3 nucleotide sequence: TGTGCCAGCAGCACCACCGGGACTCTTAATGAGCAGTTCTTC.

Written as DNA, the CDR3 is TGTGCCAGCAGCCCTGAACAGGGAGATGGTGAAAAACTGTTTTTT. Amino acids: CASSPEQGDGEKLFF. This chain uses TRBV28 with TRBJ1-4; tentatively, D is TRBD1 (6 bases). The germline gives CDR1 MDHEN, CDR2 SYDVKM. The CDR3 is made up of 15 amino acids. The V end lost 6 bases, the J end lost 7 bases, and 18 bases lay between the germline ends.

The chain recombines TRBV10-3 with TRBJ1-2; D might be TRBD1 (6 bases). Trimming shortened V by 7 bases and J by 6 bases, and 12 bases separated the two germline ends. This CDR3 comprises 12 residues. CDR1 is ENHRY and CDR2 is SYGVKD in the germline V gene. CDR3 loop: CAIKRTVDGYTF. CDR3 DNA: TGTGCCATCAAGAGGACAGTAGATGGCTACACCTTC.

DNA of the CDR3: TGCGCCAGCAGACCGGGTATTGTTGAAGCCCAGCAGTTCTTC. Translating gives CASRPGIVEAQQFF. This chain joins TRBV5-1 and TRBJ2-1; D gene ambiguous. CDR1 and CDR2 (germline): SGHRS, YFSETQ. The CDR3 has 14 residues. Trimming shortened V by 5 bases and J by 11 bases, and 20 bases separated the two germline ends.

This clone has a handful of counts. The chain joins TRBV19 to TRBJ1-2; TRBD1 is a possible D gene (5 bases). Germline V gene lookup returns CDR1 LNHDA and CDR2 SQIVND (reference sequence). The length of the CDR3 is 15 residues. Trimming shortened V by 10 bases and J by 5 bases, and 23 bases separated the two germline ends. The CDR3 DNA is TGTGCCACCGCAATGGACATCTCCCCCTTTTATGGCTACACCTTC. Amino acid sequence: CATAMDISPFYGYTF.

This clone was recorded once. The V call is TRBV7-9, the J call TRBJ2-7, with unresolved D. Trimming took 5 bases from V and 5 from J, leaving 19 bases between them. Germline V gene lookup returns CDR1 SEHNR and CDR2 FQNEAQ (reference sequence). The CDR3 totals 15 residues. The CDR3: CASSPRPGQLHEQYF. As DNA, the CDR3 is TGTGCCAGCAGCCCACGACCGGGCCAACTCCACGAGCAGTACTTC. The variable domain in full, with the rest retrieved from reference TRBV7-9 and TRBJ2-7, is DTGVSQNPRHKITKRGQNVTFRCDPISEHNRLYWYRQTLGQGPEFLTYFQNEAQLEKSRLLSDRFSAERPKGSFSTLEIQRTEQGDSAMYLCASSPRPGQLHEQYFGPGTRLTVT.

The chain uses TRBV11-2 and TRBJ2-1, with unresolved D. The CDR3 extends over 13 amino acids. Germline V gene data show CDR1 as SGHAT and CDR2 as FQNNGV. Trimming removed 3 bases from V and 5 bases from J, with 8 bases in between. CDR3 loop: CASSFSRNNEQFF. The DNA of the CDR3 is TGTGCCAGCAGCTTCTCCAGGAACAATGAGCAGTTCTTC.

This chain connects TRBV30 to TRBJ2-2; 10 bases map to TRBD2. From germline, CDR1 is GTSNPN and CDR2 SVGIG (reference sequence). The CDR3 covers 16 residues. V shed 2 bases and J 2 bases; nucleotides not matched to a gene: 5. CDR3: CAWSPKRGGNTGELFF. In DNA form, the CDR3 reads TGTGCCTGGAGTCCCAAGCGGGGGGGCAACACCGGGGAGCTGTTTTTT.

The genes are TRBV2 and TRBJ1-1; TRBD1 matches 7 bases. Trimming took 7 bases from V and 0 from J; bases not matched to a gene: 2. Germline CDR1 SNHLY, CDR2 FYNNEI. The CDR3 totals 13 residues. Here the CDR3 reads CASNDRVNTEAFF. In nucleotides, the CDR3 is TGTGCCAGCAATGACAGGGTGAACACTGAAGCTTTCTTT.

J is TRBJ2-3 and V is TRBV13; no clear D gene. This CDR3 contains 12 residues. In germline, CDR1 is PRHDT, CDR2 FYEKMQ (reference sequence). V was pared by 5 bases and J by 1 base, with 4 bases between. Here the CDR3 DNA reads TGTGCCAGCAGCCGACGCACAGATACGCAGTATTTT. Its protein product is CASSRRTDTQYF.

The CDR3 coding sequence is TGTGCCAGCAGCTTGGATATAGGGAACACTGAAGCTTTCTTT. This translates into CASSLDIGNTEAFF. V gene TRBV5-4 combines with J gene TRBJ1-1; D remains ambiguous. The V end was cut by 0 bases, the J end by 1 base, with 7 bases between. Germline CDR1 and CDR2: SGHNT and YYREEE (reference sequence). The CDR3 contains 14 residues.